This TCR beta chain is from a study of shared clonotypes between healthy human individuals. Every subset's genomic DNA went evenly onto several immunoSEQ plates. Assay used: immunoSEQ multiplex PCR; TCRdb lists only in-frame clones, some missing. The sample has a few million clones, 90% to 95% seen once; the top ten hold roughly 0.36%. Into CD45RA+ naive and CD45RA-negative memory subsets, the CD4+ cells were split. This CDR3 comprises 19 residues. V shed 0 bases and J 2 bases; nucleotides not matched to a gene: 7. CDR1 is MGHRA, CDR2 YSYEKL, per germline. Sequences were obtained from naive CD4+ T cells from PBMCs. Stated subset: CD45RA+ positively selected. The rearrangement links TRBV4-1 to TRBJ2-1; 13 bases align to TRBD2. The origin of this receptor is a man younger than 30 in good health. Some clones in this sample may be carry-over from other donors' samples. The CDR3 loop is CASSQDSTSGRVAYNEQFF. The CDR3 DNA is TGCGCCAGCAGCCAAGATAGCACTAGCGGGAGGGTCGCCTACAATGAGCAGTTCTTC.